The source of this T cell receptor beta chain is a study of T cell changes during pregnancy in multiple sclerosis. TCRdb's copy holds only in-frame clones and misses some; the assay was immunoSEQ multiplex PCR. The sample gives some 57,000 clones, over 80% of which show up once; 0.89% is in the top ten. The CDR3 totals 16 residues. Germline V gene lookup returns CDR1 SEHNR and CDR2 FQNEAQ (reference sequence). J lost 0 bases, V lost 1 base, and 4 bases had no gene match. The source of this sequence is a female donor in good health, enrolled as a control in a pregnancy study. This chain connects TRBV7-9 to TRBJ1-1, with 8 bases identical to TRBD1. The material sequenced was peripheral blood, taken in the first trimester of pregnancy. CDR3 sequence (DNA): TGTGCCAGCAGCTTAGGAGGACAGGGCCTGAACACTGAAGCTTTCTTT. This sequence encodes CASSLGGQGLNTEAFF.